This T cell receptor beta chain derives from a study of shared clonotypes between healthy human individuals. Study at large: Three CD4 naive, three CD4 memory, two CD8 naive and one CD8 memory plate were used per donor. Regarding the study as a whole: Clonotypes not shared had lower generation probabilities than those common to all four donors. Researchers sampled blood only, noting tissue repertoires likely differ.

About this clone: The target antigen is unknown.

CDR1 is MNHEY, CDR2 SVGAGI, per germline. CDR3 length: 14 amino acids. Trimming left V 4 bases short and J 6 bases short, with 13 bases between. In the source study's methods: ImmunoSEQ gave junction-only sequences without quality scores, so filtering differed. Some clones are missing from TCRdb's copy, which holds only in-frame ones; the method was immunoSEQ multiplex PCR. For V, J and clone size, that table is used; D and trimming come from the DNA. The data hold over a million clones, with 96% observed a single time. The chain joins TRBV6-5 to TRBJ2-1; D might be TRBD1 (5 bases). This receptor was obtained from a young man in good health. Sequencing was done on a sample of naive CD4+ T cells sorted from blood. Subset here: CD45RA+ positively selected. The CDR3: CASSLDRDFNEQFF. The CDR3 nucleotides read TGTGCCAGCAGTTTAGACAGAGACTTCAATGAGCAGTTCTTC.